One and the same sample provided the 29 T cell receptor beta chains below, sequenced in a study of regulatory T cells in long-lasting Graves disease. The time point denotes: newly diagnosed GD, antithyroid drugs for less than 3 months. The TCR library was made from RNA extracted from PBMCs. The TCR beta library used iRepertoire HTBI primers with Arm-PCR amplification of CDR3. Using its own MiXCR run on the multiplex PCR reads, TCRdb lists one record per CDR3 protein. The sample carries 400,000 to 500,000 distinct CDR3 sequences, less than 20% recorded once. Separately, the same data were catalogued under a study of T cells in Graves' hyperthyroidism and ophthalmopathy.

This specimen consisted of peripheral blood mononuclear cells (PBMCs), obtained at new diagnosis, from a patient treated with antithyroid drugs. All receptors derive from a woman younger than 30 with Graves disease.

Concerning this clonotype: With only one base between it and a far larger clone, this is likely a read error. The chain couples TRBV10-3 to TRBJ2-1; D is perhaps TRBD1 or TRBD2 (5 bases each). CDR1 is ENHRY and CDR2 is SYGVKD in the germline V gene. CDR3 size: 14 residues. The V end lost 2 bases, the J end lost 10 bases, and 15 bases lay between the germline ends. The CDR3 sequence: CAISEGGRWGEQFF. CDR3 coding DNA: TGTGCCATCAGTGAGGGGGGACGCTGGGGCGAGCAGTTCTTC.

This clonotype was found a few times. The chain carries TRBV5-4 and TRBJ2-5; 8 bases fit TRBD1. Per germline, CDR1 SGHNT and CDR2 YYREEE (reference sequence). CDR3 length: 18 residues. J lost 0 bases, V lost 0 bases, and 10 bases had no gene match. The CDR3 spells CASSLGQGSEVYQETQYF. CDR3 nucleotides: TGTGCCAGCAGCTTGGGACAGGGGTCGGAGGTTTACCAAGAGACCCAGTACTTC.

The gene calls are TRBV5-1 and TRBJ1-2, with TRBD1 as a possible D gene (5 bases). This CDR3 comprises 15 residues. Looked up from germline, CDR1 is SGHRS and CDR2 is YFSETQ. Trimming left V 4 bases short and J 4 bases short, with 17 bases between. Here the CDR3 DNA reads TGCGCCAGCAGCGTCGACAGCACTCCTGGCTATGGCTACACCTTC. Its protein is CASSVDSTPGYGYTF. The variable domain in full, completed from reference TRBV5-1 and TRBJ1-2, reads KAGVTQTPRYLIKTRGQQVTLSCSPISGHRSVSWYQQTPGQGLQFLFEYFSETQRNKGNFPGRFSGRQFSNSRSEMNVSTLELGDSALYLCASSVDSTPGYGYTFGSGTRLTVV.

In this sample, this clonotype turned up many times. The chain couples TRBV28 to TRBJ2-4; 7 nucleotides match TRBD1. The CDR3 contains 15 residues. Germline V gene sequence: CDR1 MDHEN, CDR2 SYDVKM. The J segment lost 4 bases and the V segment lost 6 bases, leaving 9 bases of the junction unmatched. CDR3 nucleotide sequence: TGTGCCAGCAGCCCACAGGGGCCTCGGAAAAACATTCAGTACTTC. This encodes CASSPQGPRKNIQYF.

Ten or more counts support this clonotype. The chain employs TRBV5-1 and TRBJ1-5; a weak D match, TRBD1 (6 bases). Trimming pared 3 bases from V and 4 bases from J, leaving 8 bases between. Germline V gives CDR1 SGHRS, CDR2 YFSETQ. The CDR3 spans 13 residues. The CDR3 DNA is TGCGCCAGCAGCTGGACAGTTAATCAGCCCCAGCATTTT. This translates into CASSWTVNQPQHF.

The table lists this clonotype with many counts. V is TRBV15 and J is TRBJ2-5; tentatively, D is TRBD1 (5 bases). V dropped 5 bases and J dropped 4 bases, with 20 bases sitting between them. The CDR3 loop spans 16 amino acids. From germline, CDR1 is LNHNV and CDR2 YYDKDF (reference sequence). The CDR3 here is CATSGFRAGIGETQYF. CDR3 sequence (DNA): TGTGCCACCAGCGGGTTCCGGGCAGGGATAGGAGAGACCCAGTACTTC.

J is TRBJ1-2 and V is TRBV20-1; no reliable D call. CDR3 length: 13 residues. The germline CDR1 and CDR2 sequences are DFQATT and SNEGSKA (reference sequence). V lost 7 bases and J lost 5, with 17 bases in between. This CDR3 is CSVLMASRYGYTF. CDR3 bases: TGCAGTGTCCTTATGGCGTCGCGGTATGGCTACACCTTC.

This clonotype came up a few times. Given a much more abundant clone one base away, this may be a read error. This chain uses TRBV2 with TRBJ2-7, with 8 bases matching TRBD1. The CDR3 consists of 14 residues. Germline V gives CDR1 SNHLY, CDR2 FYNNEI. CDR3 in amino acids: CASRRGSGGYGQYF. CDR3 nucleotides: TGTGCCAGCAGGCGAGGTTCAGGGGGCTACGGGCAGTACTTC. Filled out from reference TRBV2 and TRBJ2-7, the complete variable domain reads EPEVTQTPSHQVTQMGQEVILRCVPISNHLYFYWYRQILGQKVEFLVSFYNNEISEKSEIFDDQFSVERPDGSNFTLKIRSTKLEDSAMYFCASRRGSGGYGQYFGPGTRLTVT.

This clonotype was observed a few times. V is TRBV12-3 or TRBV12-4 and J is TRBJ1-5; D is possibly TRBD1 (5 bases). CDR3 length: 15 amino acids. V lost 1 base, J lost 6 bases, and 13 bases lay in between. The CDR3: CASSLGGGGFQPQHF. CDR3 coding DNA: TGTGCCAGCAGTTTAGGTGGGGGGGGATTTCAGCCCCAGCATTTT.

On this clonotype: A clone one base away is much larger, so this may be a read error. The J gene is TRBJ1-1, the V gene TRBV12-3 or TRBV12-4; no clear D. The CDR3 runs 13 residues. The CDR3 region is CTSSLIMNTEAFF. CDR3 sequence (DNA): TGTACCAGCAGTTTGATCATGAACACTGAAGCTTTCTTT.

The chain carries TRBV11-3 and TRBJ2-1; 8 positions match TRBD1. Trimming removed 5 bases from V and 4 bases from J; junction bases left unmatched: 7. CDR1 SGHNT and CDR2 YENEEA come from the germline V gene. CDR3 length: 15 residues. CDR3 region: CASSLRQGWYNEQFF. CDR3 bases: TGTGCCAGCAGCCTACGACAGGGGTGGTACAATGAGCAGTTCTTC. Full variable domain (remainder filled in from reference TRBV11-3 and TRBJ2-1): EAGVVQSPRYKIIEKKQPVAFWCNPISGHNTLYWYLQNLGQGPELLIRYENEEAVDDSQLPKDRFSAERLKGVDSTLKIQPAELGDSAVYLCASSLRQGWYNEQFFGPGTRLTVL.

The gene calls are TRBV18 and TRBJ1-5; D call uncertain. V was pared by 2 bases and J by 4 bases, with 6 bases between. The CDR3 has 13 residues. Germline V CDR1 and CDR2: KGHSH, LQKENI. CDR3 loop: CASSPGANQPQHF. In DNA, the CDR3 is TGTGCCAGCTCACCAGGAGCAAATCAGCCCCAGCATTTT.

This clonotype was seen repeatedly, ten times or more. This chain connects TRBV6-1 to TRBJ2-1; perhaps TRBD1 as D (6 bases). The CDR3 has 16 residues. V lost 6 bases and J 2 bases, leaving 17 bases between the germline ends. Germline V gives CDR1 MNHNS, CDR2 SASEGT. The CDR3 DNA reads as TGTGCCAGCAGATCCACTACAGGGCTGCCCTACAATGAGCAGTTCTTC. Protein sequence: CASRSTTGLPYNEQFF.

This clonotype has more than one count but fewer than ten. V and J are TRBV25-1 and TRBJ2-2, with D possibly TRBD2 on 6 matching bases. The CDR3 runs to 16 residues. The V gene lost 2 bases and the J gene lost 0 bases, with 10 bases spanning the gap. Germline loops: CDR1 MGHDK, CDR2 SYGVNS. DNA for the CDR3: TGTGCCAGCAGTGAAGTCGGGAGAGCGAACACCGGGGAGCTGTTTTTT. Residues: CASSEVGRANTGELFF.

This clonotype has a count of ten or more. Here the CDR3 DNA reads TGTGCCAGCAGTTTGGGGGGGGGGCTCAGTGGCTACACCTTC. Translated, it gives CASSLGGGLSGYTF. This rearrangement joins TRBV12-3 or TRBV12-4 to TRBJ1-2, with a weak D call TRBD1 (6 bases). V lost 3 bases and J 7 bases, leaving 15 bases between the germline ends. This CDR3 region has 14 residues.

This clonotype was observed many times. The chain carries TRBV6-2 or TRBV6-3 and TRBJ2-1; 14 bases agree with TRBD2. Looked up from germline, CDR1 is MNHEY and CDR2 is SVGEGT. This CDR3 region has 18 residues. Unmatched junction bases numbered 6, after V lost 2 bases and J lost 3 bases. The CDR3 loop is CASSYRGLAGDIYNEQFF. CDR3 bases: TGTGCCAGCAGTTACCGGGGACTAGCGGGAGATATCTACAATGAGCAGTTCTTC.

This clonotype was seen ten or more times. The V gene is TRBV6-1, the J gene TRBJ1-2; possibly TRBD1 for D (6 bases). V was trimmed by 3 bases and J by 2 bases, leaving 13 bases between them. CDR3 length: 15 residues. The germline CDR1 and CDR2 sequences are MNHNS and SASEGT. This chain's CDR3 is CASSERTERNYGYTF. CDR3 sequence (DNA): TGTGCCAGCAGTGAGAGGACAGAAAGAAACTATGGCTACACCTTC.

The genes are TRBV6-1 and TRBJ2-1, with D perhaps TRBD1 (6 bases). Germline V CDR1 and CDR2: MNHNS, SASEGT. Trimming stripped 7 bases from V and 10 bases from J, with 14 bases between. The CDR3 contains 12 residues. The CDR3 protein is CASKWTAYEQFF. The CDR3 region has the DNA TGTGCCAGCAAGTGGACAGCTTACGAGCAGTTCTTC.

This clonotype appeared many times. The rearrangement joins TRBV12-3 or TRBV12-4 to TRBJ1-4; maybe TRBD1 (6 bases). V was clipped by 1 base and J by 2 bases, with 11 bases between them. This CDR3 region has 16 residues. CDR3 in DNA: TGTGCCAGCAGTTTAGTTACAGGGACCACTAATGAAAAACTGTTTTTT. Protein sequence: CASSLVTGTTNEKLFF.

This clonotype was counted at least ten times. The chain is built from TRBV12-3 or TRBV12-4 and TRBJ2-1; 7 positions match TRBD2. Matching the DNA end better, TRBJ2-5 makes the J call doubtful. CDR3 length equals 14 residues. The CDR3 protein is CASSHRTGGETQYF. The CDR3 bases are TGTGCCAGCAGCCACAGGACGGGGGGAGAGACCCAGTACTTC.

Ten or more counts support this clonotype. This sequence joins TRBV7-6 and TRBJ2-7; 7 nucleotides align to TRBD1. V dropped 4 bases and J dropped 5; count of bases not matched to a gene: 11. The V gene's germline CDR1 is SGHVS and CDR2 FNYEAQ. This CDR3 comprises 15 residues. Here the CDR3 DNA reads TGTGCCAGCAGCTCAACAGGGGATCTTGTCCACGAGCAGTACTTC. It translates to CASSSTGDLVHEQYF. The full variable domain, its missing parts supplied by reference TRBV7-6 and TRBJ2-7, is GAGVSQSPRYKVTKRGQDVALRCDPISGHVSLYWYRQALGQGPEFLTYFNYEAQQDKSGLPNDRFSAERPEGSISTLTIQRTEQRDSAMYRCASSSTGDLVHEQYFGPGTRLTVT.

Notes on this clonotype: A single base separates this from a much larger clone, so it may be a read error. The CDR3 reads CASNSGMWTGTQYF. The CDR3 region has the DNA TGCGCCAGCAACTCAGGGATGTGGACAGGTACGCAGTATTTT. The V gene is TRBV5-1, the J gene TRBJ2-3, with 7 bases matching TRBD1. Germline CDR1 and CDR2: SGHRS and YFSETQ. The CDR3 length is 14 residues. Filled out from reference TRBV5-1 and TRBJ2-3, the complete variable domain reads KAGVTQTPRYLIKTRGQQVTLSCSPISGHRSVSWYQQTPGQGLQFLFEYFSETQRNKGNFPGRFSGRQFSNSRSEMNVSTLELGDSALYLCASNSGMWTGTQYFGPGTRLTVL.

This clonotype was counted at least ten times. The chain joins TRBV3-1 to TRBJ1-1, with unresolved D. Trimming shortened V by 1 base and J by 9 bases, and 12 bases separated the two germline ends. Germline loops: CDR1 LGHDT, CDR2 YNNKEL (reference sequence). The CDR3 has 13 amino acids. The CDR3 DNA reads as TGTGCCAGCAGCCAAGCTCGGGGAACTCAAGCTTTCTTT. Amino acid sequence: CASSQARGTQAFF.

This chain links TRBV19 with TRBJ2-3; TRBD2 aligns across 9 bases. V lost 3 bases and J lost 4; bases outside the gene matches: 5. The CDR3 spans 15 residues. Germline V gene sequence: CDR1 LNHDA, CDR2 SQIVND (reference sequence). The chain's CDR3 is CASSIGGLAPDTQYF. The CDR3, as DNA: TGTGCCAGTAGTATTGGAGGACTAGCGCCAGATACGCAGTATTTT.

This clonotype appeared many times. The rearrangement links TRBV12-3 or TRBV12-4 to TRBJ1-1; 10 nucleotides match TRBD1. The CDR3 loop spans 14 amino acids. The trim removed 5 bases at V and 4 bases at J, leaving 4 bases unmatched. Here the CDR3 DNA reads TGTGCCAGCAGTAGAGGACAGGGGGGCACTGAAGCTTTCTTT. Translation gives CASSRGQGGTEAFF.

The CDR3 reads CASAHRDWLKQYF. For the CDR3, the DNA is TGTGCCAGCGCACATCGGGACTGGCTGAAGCAGTATTTT. The genes are TRBV7-9 and TRBJ2-3, with D possibly matching TRBD2 (6 bases). CDR3 length: 13 amino acids. Per germline, CDR1 SEHNR and CDR2 FQNEAQ (reference sequence). V gave up 8 bases and J gave up 11 bases, with 20 bases separating them.

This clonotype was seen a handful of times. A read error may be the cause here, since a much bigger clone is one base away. This CDR3 reads CASNSGDIHGYTF. DNA of the CDR3: TGTGCCAGCAATTCCGGGGACATCCATGGCTACACCTTC. The chain has TRBV28 and TRBJ1-2, with TRBD1 as a possible D gene (6 bases). Per the germline V gene, CDR1 is MDHEN and CDR2 is SYDVKM. The CDR3 has 13 amino acids. V gave up 7 bases and J gave up 6 bases, with 15 bases separating them.

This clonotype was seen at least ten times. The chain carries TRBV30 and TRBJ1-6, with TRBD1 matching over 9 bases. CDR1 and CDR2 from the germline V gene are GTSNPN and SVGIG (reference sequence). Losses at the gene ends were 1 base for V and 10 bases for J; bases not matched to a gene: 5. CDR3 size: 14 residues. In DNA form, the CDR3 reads TGTGCCTGGAGTGGCGGGACAGGGACATCACCCCTCCACTTT. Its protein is CAWSGGTGTSPLHF.

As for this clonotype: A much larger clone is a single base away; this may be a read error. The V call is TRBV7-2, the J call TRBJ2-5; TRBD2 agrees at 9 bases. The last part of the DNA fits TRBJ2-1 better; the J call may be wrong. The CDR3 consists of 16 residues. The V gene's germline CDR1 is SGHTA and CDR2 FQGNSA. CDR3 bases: TGTGCCAGCAGCTTAACGGGCGGCGGGAGGGCCGGGGCGCAGTTCTTC. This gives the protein CASSLTGGGRAGAQFF.